The 6 T cell receptor beta chains below all came from one sample that was sequenced in a study of early T cells in non-severe SARS-CoV-2 infection. TCRdb reprocessed the 5' RACE reads with MiXCR, giving one entry per CDR3 protein. The sample shows over 30,000 distinct CDR3 sequences, approximately 7.2% of them seen only once. The sample here was whole blood, taken at baseline. The origin of the receptors is an adult who was a healthcare worker with PCR-confirmed SARS-CoV-2 infection or an uninfected control (not recorded which).

This clonotype was observed many times. The V and J genes are TRBV7-6 and TRBJ2-1, with D unresolved. The V gene lost 3 bases and the J gene lost 5 bases, with 8 bases spanning the gap. There are 13 residues in the CDR3. Per germline, CDR1 SGHVS and CDR2 FNYEAQ. The CDR3 sequence is CASSLGDDNEQFF. For the CDR3, the DNA is TGTGCCAGCAGCTTGGGCGACGACAATGAGCAGTTCTTC.

The chain carries TRBV14 and TRBJ2-6, with unresolved D. Germline-derived CDR1 and CDR2 are SGHDN and FVKESK. Trimming pared 1 base from V and 0 bases from J, leaving 7 bases between. The CDR3 has 16 amino acids. The CDR3 DNA sequence: TGTGCCAGCAGCCAAGGTACTACCTCTGGGGCCAACGTCCTGACTTTC. This codes for CASSQGTTSGANVLTF.

This clonotype was counted many times. The chain carries TRBV12-3 or TRBV12-4 and TRBJ2-3; the match to TRBD2 covers 9 bases. The length of the CDR3 is 11 residues. V trimming: 6 bases; J trimming: 10 bases; junction bases outside the gene matches: 2. The CDR3 bases are TGTGCCAGCAGCAGGACTAGCGCGCAGTATTTT. It is translated as CASSRTSAQYF.

CDR3: CASSSGTHATNEKLFF. Written as DNA, the CDR3 is TGTGCCAGCAGCTCCGGGACCCATGCAACTAATGAAAAACTGTTTTTT. This chain links TRBV11-2 with TRBJ1-4; D might be TRBD1 (5 bases). The CDR3 is made up of 16 amino acids. Per the germline V gene, CDR1 is SGHAT and CDR2 is FQNNGV. The ends were cut back, 4 bases at V and 0 bases at J, with 12 bases in the middle.

The chain carries TRBV6-6 and TRBJ2-5; 11 bases match TRBD2. The germline CDR1 and CDR2 sequences are MNHNY and SVGAGI (reference sequence). The V gene end was trimmed by 2 bases and the J gene end by 3 bases; junction bases not matched to a gene: 11. The CDR3 sequence is 18 residues long. CDR3 in amino acids: CASSYPAVAGGRKETQYF. Here the CDR3 DNA reads TGTGCCAGCAGTTACCCCGCAGTAGCGGGGGGGCGGAAAGAGACCCAGTACTTC.

The chain uses TRBV20-1 and TRBJ2-3; D possibly uses TRBD1 or TRBD2 (6 bases each). Germline CDR1 reads DFQATT; CDR2 reads SNEGSKA (reference sequence). Trimming shortened V by 0 bases and J by 2 bases, and 15 bases separated the two germline ends. The CDR3 covers 16 residues. The CDR3 nucleotides are TGCAGTGCTAGAGATTTCCTTAGGGGGGCCACAGATACGCAGTATTTT. This encodes CSARDFLRGATDTQYF.